The 23 T cell receptor beta chains listed next were all sequenced from one sample in a study of early T cells in non-severe SARS-CoV-2 infection. MiXCR was run by TCRdb on the 5' RACE reads, yielding one entry per CDR3 protein. Of fewer than 95,000 distinct CDR3 sequences in the sample, around 17% are singletons; the top ten hold approximately 5.1%. The sample consisted of whole blood, taken at baseline. These receptors came from an adult who was a healthcare worker with PCR-confirmed SARS-CoV-2 infection or an uninfected control (not recorded which).

The rearrangement links TRBV4-1 to TRBJ2-4, with D maybe TRBD2 (5 bases). Per germline, CDR1 MGHRA and CDR2 YSYEKL. This CDR3 region has 13 residues. The germline V and J ends were trimmed by 3 bases and 9 bases, with 12 bases remaining between them. Written as DNA, the CDR3 is TGCGCCAGCAGCCAGGAGGAAGGGCGCATTCAGTACTTC. Its translation: CASSQEEGRIQYF.

The CDR3 nucleotides read TGTGCCAGCAGCTTAGAGCGGCGGTACAATGAGCAGTTCTTC. Protein: CASSLERRYNEQFF. The chain carries TRBV11-2 and TRBJ2-1, with no clear D. CDR1 and CDR2 from the germline V gene are SGHAT and FQNNGV. V shed 0 bases and J shed 4 bases, with 7 bases lying between them. The CDR3 loop spans 14 amino acids.

Comments on this clonotype: Germline is not matched at one junction end, which may reflect a read error. The chain links TRBV20-1 to TRBJ2-5; D is ambiguous. There are 9 residues in the CDR3. Germline CDR1 reads DFQATT; CDR2 reads SNEGSKA (reference sequence). DNA for the CDR3: TGCAGTGCTGGAGAGACCCAGTACTTC. Protein: CSAGETQYF.

In its sample, this clonotype was seen many times. This chain connects TRBV28 to TRBJ1-1; the D gene is possibly TRBD1 (6 bases). The CDR3 is 14 amino acids. The germline V gene encodes CDR1 MDHEN and CDR2 SYDVKM. Trimming left V 2 bases short and J 3 bases short, with 10 bases between. CDR3 nucleotide sequence: TGTGCCAGCAGTTTAACAGGGATGTACACTGAAGCTTTCTTT. Protein product: CASSLTGMYTEAFF. The full variable domain, with the rest looked up from reference TRBV28 and TRBJ1-1, is DVKVTQSSRYLVKRTGEKVFLECVQDMDHENMFWYRQDPGLGLRLIYFSYDVKMKEKGDIPEGYSVSREKKERFSLILESASTNQTSMYLCASSLTGMYTEAFFGQGTRLTVV.

This clonotype was seen a handful of times. The chain uses TRBV27 and TRBJ2-7, with 11 bases fitting TRBD1. The CDR3 is 14 amino acids. Trimming cost V 6 bases and J 3 bases; bases outside gene matches: 4. Looked up from germline, CDR1 is MNHEY and CDR2 is SMNVEV (reference sequence). Here the CDR3 reads CASSPGTGGYEQYF. In DNA form, the CDR3 reads TGTGCCAGCAGCCCAGGGACAGGGGGCTACGAGCAGTACTTC.

This clonotype showed up just a few times. The chain carries TRBV12-3 or TRBV12-4 and TRBJ1-2, with TRBD1 matching over 8 bases. The J segment lost 7 bases and the V segment lost 6 bases, leaving 7 bases of the junction unmatched. The CDR3 is 13 amino acids. The CDR3 bases are TGTGCCAGCAGCTCTCAGGGGGCCCGTGGCTACACCTTC. Translation: CASSSQGARGYTF.

This clonotype was found a few times. One end of the junction fails to match germline, which may point to a read error. The CDR3 here is CASRLRNTIYF. CDR3 DNA sequence: TGTGCCAGCCGTTTGAGGAACACCATATATTTT. V is TRBV12-3 or TRBV12-4 and J is TRBJ1-3; D remains ambiguous. This CDR3 is built from 11 residues.

Many counts were recorded for this clonotype. The chain is built from TRBV12-3 or TRBV12-4 and TRBJ1-6; D is ambiguous. The V end lost 6 bases, the J end lost 5 bases, and 11 bases lay between the germline ends. The CDR3 extends over 14 amino acids. In DNA form, the CDR3 reads TGTGCCAGCAGGCCTCTGACTAATAATTCACCCCTCCACTTT. Residues: CASRPLTNNSPLHF.

This clonotype was counted between two and nine times. V gene TRBV5-1 combines with J gene TRBJ1-5; no reliable D call. CDR3 length: 14 residues. V dropped 0 bases and J dropped 3 bases, with 7 bases sitting between them. Germline V gene sequence: CDR1 SGHRS, CDR2 YFSETQ. The CDR3 region has the DNA TGCGCCAGCAGCTTGGGACACTTCAATCAGCCCCAGCATTTT. Its translation is CASSLGHFNQPQHF.

Only a few counts were recorded for this clonotype. This chain uses TRBV4-3 with TRBJ1-6; D is possibly TRBD1 (6 bases). CDR3 length: 16 residues. Trimming stripped 3 bases from V and 7 bases from J, with 16 bases between. The germline V gene has CDR1 LGHNA and CDR2 YSLEER. The CDR3 coding sequence is TGCGCCAGCAGCCAGGGGAGGGAGGGGGAAAATTCACCCCTCCACTTT. This codes for CASSQGREGENSPLHF.

The gene calls are TRBV6-4 and TRBJ2-1; a possible D gene is TRBD2 (5 bases). Trimming shortened V by 5 bases and J by 0 bases, and 11 bases separated the two germline ends. This CDR3 contains 15 residues. Germline CDR1 and CDR2: MRHNA and SNTAGT. In DNA form, the CDR3 reads TGTGCCAGCAGTCCAGCGGCCGACTCCTACAATGAGCAGTTCTTC. Its protein is CASSPAADSYNEQFF.

This clonotype was observed a handful of times. The chain has TRBV27 and TRBJ2-1; D might be TRBD2 (5 bases). Deletions cut 8 bases from V and 3 bases from J, with 14 bases between. CDR1 and CDR2 (germline): MNHEY, SMNVEV (reference sequence). The CDR3 has 14 amino acids. The DNA for the CDR3 is TGTGCCAGCCAACTCGGGGTGTTCTACAATGAGCAGTTCTTC. It yields the protein CASQLGVFYNEQFF.

The J gene is TRBJ1-1, the V gene TRBV7-6; D is perhaps TRBD1 (5 bases). The CDR3 is 12 amino acids. The germline V gene has CDR1 SGHVS and CDR2 FNYEAQ. With 5 bases removed from V and 4 bases from J, the gap between germline ends came to 8 bases. CDR3 sequence reads: CASSDSFTEAFF. For the CDR3, the DNA is TGTGCCAGCAGCGACAGCTTCACTGAAGCTTTCTTT. The full variable domain, its missing parts supplied by reference TRBV7-6 and TRBJ1-1, is GAGVSQSPRYKVTKRGQDVALRCDPISGHVSLYWYRQALGQGPEFLTYFNYEAQQDKSGLPNDRFSAERPEGSISTLTIQRTEQRDSAMYRCASSDSFTEAFFGQGTRLTVV.

This clonotype was counted between two and nine times. V usage is TRBV6-2 or TRBV6-3 and J usage is TRBJ2-7; D is unclear. The V and J ends lost 0 bases and 0 bases respectively, with 9 bases between them. This CDR3 spans 15 amino acids. Germline-derived CDR1 and CDR2 are MNHEY and SVGEGT. The CDR3 protein is CASSYSRASSYEQYF. CDR3 in DNA: TGTGCCAGCAGTTACTCCCGGGCGAGCTCCTACGAGCAGTACTTC.

This clonotype came up a few times. The chain has TRBV7-9 and TRBJ2-1; 8 nucleotides line up with TRBD2. The CDR3 length is 15 residues. Germline CDR1 reads SEHNR; CDR2 reads FQNEAQ (reference sequence). With V trimmed by 3 bases and J by 4 bases, 5 bases remained unmatched. The CDR3 DNA reads as TGTGCCAGCAGCTTTATGACTAGCGCATACAATGAGCAGTTCTTC. Encoded protein: CASSFMTSAYNEQFF.

The rearrangement links TRBV5-4 to TRBJ2-3, with D perhaps matching TRBD2 (6 bases). V lost 4 bases and J 1 base, leaving 10 bases between the germline ends. This CDR3 is 14 amino acids long. Germline V gene data show CDR1 as SGHNT and CDR2 as YYREEE (reference sequence). This CDR3 reads CASSVGGGTDTQYF. CDR3 coding DNA: TGTGCCAGCAGCGTGGGAGGAGGCACAGATACGCAGTATTTT.

This clonotype was seen more than once but under ten times. The chain carries TRBV5-5 and TRBJ2-7, with D perhaps given as TRBD1 or TRBD2 (7 bases each). V gave up 4 bases and J gave up 1 base, with 9 bases separating them. The CDR3 consists of 13 residues. The germline gives CDR1 SGHKS, CDR2 YYEKEE (reference sequence). The CDR3 loop reads CASSQGGSYEQYF. The CDR3 coding sequence is TGTGCCAGCAGCCAGGGGGGGTCCTACGAGCAGTACTTC.

V gene TRBV25-1 combines with J gene TRBJ2-7; D perhaps matches TRBD1 (5 bases). Trimming pared 1 base from V and 6 bases from J, leaving 22 bases between. From germline, CDR1 is MGHDK and CDR2 SYGVNS. The CDR3 extends over 17 amino acids. The CDR3 spells CASSESLGQVPLGEQYF. The DNA for the CDR3 is TGTGCCAGCAGTGAATCCCTGGGGCAGGTGCCTCTAGGCGAGCAGTACTTC.

This clonotype has more than one count but fewer than ten. V is TRBV7-9 and J is TRBJ2-7, with D unclear. Per germline, CDR1 SEHNR and CDR2 FQNEAQ (reference sequence). The CDR3 is made up of 13 amino acids. The germline V and J ends were trimmed by 5 bases and 3 bases, with 11 bases remaining between them. In DNA, the CDR3 is TGTGCCAGCAGCACAATCCGATACTACGAGCAGTACTTC. Amino acids: CASSTIRYYEQYF.

The chain couples TRBV3-1 to TRBJ2-3; the match to TRBD2 covers 11 bases. From germline, CDR1 is LGHDT and CDR2 YNNKEL (reference sequence). CDR3 size: 17 residues. V dropped 5 bases and J dropped 3; count of bases not matched to a gene: 10. CDR3 DNA: TGTGCCAGCAGCGCAGCCTCCAGGACTAGCGGGACAGATACGCAGTATTTT. Translation gives CASSAASRTSGTDTQYF.

The chain couples TRBV20-1 to TRBJ2-1, with a weak D call TRBD2 (6 bases). In germline, CDR1 is DFQATT, CDR2 SNEGSKA (reference sequence). V lost 3 bases and J 3 bases, leaving 12 bases between the germline ends. The CDR3 spans 14 residues. For the CDR3, the DNA is TGCAGTGCTAGTCCGGGAGCGAACTACAATGAGCAGTTCTTC. Amino acid sequence: CSASPGANYNEQFF.

This clonotype has only one observation. One end of the junction is discordant with germline, which a read error may explain. V is TRBV6-1 and J is TRBJ2-1; D call uncertain. CDR1 and CDR2 from the germline V gene are MNHNS and SASEGT. The CDR3 sequence is 11 residues long. The CDR3 is CASGTTIEQLF. CDR3 DNA: TGTGCCAGCGGTACTACGATTGAGCAGCTCTTC.

V usage is TRBV28 and J usage is TRBJ1-5; D unresolved. Trimming stripped 2 bases from V and 0 bases from J, with 11 bases between. Looked up from germline, CDR1 is MDHEN and CDR2 is SYDVKM. The CDR3 sequence is 16 residues long. The CDR3 region is CASSLGGVHSNQPQHF. The CDR3 DNA is TGTGCCAGCAGTTTAGGCGGGGTACATAGCAATCAGCCCCAGCATTTT.